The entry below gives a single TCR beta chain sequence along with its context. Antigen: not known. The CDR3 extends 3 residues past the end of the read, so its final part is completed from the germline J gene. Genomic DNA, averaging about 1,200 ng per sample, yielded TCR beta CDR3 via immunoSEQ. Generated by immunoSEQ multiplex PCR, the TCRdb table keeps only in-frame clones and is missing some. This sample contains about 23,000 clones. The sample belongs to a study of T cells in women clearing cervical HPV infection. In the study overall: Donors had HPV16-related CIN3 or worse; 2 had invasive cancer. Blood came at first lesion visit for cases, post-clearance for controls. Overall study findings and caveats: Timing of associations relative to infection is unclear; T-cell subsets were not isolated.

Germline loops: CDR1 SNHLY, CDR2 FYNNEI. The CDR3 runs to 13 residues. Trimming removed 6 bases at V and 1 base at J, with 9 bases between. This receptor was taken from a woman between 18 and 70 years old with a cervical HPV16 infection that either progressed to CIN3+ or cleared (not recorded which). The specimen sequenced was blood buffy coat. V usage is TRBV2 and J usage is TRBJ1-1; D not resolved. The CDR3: CASSAQKNTEAFF. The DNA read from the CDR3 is TGTGCCAGCAGCGCCCAGAAGAACACTGAA.